Listed below are T cell receptor beta chains from one sample, sequenced in a study of T cell repertoires in cytomegalovirus infection. Antigens of these TCRs are unknown. TCRdb re-called the reads through MiXCR, storing one row per CDR3 protein. Of under 850,000 distinct CDR3 sequences in the sample, roughly 36% were seen once. The material sequenced was cultured PBMCs, taken from culture after CMV antigen stimulation. The receptor source for this set is a human donor in good health (CMV status not recorded). Some clones in this sample may be carry-over from other donors' samples. The CDR3 runs from the conserved cysteine through the conserved F or W. The D gene is left open where the match is weak. Size is omitted from some rows. Given values are once, few, many or a class for expanded clones.

D gene,J gene,V gene,clone size,CDR3 protein,CDR3 DNA
-,TRBJ2-1,TRBV7-6,many,CASSLGSNEQFF,TGTGCCAGCAGCTTAGGATCCAATGAGCAGTTCTTC
TRBD1,TRBJ2-2,TRBV2,few,CANRDRESPGELFF,TGTGCCAACAGGGACAGGGAAAGTCCCGGGGAGCTGTTTTTT
-,TRBJ2-7,TRBV7-8,many,CASSSQVGGAWEQYF,TGTGCCAGCAGCTCCCAGGTGGGGGGGGCATGGGAGCAGTACTTC
-,TRBJ2-7,TRBV7-2,many,CASSLAGGSYEQYF,TGTGCCAGCAGCTTAGCGGGTGGCTCCTACGAGCAGTACTTC
-,TRBJ1-2,TRBV6-5,few,CASSYSGQYGYGYTF,TGTGCCAGCAGTTACTCAGGACAGTATGGGTATGGCTACACCTTC
-,TRBJ1-1,TRBV10-3,few,CAITSGRANTEAFF,TGTGCCATCACTAGTGGACGGGCAAACACTGAAGCTTTCTTT
-,TRBJ2-1,TRBV7-2,many,CASSWSGGYYNEQFF,TGTGCCAGCAGCTGGTCGGGCGGTTACTACAATGAGCAGTTCTTC
-,TRBJ1-2,TRBV2,few,CASRGPGAEAGYGYTF,TGTGCCAGCAGAGGCCCGGGAGCCGAGGCTGGGTATGGCTACACCTTC
TRBD2,TRBJ2-1,TRBV24-1,-,CATSDPGLAGGNEQFF,TGTGCCACCAGTGACCCCGGACTAGCGGGAGGCAATGAGCAGTTCTTC
TRBD2,TRBJ2-3,TRBV20-1,once,CSAGPSGRGDTQYF,TGCAGTGCAGGGCCTAGCGGGAGGGGAGATACGCAGTATTTT
-,TRBJ2-1,TRBV7-2,few,CASRRGTLYNEQFF,TGTGCCAGCAGACGGGGCACCCTCTACAATGAGCAGTTCTTC
-,TRBJ1-1,TRBV7-2,many,CASRFDRNTEAFF,TGTGCCAGCAGATTTGACAGGAACACTGAAGCTTTCTTT
-,TRBJ2-4,TRBV5-6,-,CASSLSGFDIQYF,TGTGCCAGCAGCTTGTCCGGGTTTGACATTCAGTACTTC
-,TRBJ2-3,TRBV28,-,CASTGGPSTDTQYF,TGTGCCAGCACAGGGGGGCCTAGCACAGATACGCAGTATTTT
-,TRBJ2-2,TRBV4-3,-,CASSQERLLFQVGELFF,TGCGCCAGCAGCCAAGAGCGACTATTGTTCCAGGTCGGGGAGCTGTTTTTT
TRBD2,TRBJ2-1,TRBV11-2,many,CASSLAGAYNEQFF,TGTGCCAGCAGCCTAGCGGGAGCCTACAATGAGCAGTTCTTC